This T cell receptor (beta chain) was profiled in a study of T-cell reconstitution after alpha-beta-depleted transplantation in children. Trimming at V came to 4 bases and at J to 6 bases, leaving 6 bases not matched to a gene. CDR3 length equals 13 residues. This sample's TCRbeta library carried unique molecular identifier barcodes. TCRdb fed the PCR reads into MiXCR, producing one record per CDR3 protein. The sample contains around 600,000 distinct CDR3 sequences, 23% of which appear only once. The sequence came from a boy under two years old who had a stem cell transplant for acute myeloid leukemia, so the T cells may come from the graft donor. The sample here was PBMCs, mostly from graft donor cells, taken 360 days after TCRalphabeta/CD19-depleted stem cell transplant. The V gene is TRBV12-3 or TRBV12-4, the J gene TRBJ2-7, with 7 bases fitting TRBD1. The CDR3 coding sequence is TGTGCCAGCAGTTCCTACAGGGGTGGCGAGCAGTACTTC. It yields the protein CASSSYRGGEQYF.